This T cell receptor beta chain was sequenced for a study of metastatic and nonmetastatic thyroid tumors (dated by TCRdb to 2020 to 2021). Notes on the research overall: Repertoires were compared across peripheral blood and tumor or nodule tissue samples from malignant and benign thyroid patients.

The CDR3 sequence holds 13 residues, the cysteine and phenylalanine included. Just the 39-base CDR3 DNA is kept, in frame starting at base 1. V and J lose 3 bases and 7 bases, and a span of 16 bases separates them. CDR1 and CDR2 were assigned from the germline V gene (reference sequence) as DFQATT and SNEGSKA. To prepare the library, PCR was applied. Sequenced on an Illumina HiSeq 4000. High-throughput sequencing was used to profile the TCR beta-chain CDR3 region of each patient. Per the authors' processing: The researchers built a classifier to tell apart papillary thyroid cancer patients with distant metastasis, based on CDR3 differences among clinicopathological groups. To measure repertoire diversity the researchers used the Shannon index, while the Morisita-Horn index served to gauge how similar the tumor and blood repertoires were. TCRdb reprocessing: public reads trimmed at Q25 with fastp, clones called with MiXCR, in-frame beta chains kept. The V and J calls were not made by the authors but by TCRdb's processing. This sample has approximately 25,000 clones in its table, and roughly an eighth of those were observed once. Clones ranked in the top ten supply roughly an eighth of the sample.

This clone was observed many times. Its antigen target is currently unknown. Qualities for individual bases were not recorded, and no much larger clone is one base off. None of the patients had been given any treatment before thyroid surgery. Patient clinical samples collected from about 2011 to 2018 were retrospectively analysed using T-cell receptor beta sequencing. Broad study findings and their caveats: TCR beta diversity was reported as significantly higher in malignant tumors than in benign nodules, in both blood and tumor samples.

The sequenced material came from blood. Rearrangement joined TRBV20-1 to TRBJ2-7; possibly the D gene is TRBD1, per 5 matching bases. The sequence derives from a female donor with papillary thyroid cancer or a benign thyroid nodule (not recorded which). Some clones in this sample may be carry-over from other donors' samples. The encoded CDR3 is CSARARVGVEQYF. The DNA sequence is TGCAGTGCTAGGGCCAGGGTCGGTGTTGAGCAGTACTTC.